This entry describes one T cell receptor (beta chain). Its specificity is unknown. These data come from a study of shared clonotypes between healthy human individuals. General study points: Among four donors, approximately 5% of naive CD4 clonotypes were found in common.

Sequencing used immunoSEQ multiplex PCR; TCRdb keeps in-frame clones, though not all of them. Here the sample spans over 1.4 million clones, 96% being singletons. The clonotype was recovered from a man aged 25-45 years in good health. Sample: naive CD4+ T cells sorted from blood. Stated subset: CD45RA+ positively selected.

Written as DNA, the CDR3 is TGTGCCAGCAGTTCAACAGGGGCAGGGTCTAATGAAAAACTGTTTTTT. Its protein product is CASSSTGAGSNEKLFF. V is TRBV25-1 and J is TRBJ1-4; 7 positions match TRBD1. J lost 3 bases, V lost 5 bases, and 9 bases had no gene match. This CDR3 spans 16 amino acids. Germline V gene data show CDR1 as MGHDK and CDR2 as SYGVNS.